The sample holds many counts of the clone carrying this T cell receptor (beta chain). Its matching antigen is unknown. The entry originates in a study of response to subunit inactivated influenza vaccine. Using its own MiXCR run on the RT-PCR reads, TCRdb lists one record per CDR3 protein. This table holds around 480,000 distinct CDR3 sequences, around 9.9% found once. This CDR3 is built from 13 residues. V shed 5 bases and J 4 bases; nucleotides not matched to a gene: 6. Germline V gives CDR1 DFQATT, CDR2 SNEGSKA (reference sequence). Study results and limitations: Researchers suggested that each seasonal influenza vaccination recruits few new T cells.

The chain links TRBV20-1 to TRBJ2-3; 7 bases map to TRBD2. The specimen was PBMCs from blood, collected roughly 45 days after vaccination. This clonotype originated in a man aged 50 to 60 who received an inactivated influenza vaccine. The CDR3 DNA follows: TGCAGTGCTGGGGGGAGGGCCTCAGATACGCAGTATTTT. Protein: CSAGGRASDTQYF.